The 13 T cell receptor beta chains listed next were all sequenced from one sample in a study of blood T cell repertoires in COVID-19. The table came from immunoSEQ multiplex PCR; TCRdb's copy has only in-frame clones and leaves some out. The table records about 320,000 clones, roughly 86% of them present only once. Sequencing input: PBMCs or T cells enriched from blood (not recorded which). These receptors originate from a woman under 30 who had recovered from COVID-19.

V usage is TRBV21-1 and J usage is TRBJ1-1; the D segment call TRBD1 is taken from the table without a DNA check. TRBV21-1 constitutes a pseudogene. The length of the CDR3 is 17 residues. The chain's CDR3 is CASSSAGTGVRGTEAFF. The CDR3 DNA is TGTGCCAGCAGCAGCGCCGGGACAGGGGTGAGGGGCACTGAAGCTTTCTTT.

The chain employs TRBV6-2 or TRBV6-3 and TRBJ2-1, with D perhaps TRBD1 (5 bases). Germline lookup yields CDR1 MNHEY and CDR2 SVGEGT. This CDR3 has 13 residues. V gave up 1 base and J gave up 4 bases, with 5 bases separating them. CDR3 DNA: TGTGCCAGCAGTTACTACAGGTACAATGAGCAGTTCTTC. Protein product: CASSYYRYNEQFF.

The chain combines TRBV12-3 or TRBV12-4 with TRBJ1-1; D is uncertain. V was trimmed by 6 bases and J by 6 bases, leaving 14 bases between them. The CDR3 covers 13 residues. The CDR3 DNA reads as TGTGCCAGCAGACTAAGAGGTATGGCTGAAGCTTTCTTT. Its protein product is CASRLRGMAEAFF.

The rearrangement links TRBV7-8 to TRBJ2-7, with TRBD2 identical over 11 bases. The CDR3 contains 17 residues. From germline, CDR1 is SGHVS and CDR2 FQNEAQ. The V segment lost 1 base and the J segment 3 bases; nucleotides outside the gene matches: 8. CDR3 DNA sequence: TGTGCCAGCAGCTTAGAATTCAGACTAGCGGGACTCTACGAGCAGTACTTC. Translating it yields CASSLEFRLAGLYEQYF.

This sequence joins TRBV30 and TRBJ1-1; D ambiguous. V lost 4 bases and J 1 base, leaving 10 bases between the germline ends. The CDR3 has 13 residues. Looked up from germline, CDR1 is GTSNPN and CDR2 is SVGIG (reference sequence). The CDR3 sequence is CAWNEGRNTEAFF. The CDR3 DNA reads TGTGCCTGGAATGAGGGAAGGAACACTGAAGCTTTCTTT.

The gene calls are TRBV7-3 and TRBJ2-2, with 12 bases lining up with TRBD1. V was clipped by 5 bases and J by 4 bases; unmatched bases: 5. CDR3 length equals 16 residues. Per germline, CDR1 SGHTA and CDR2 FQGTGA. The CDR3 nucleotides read TGTGCCAGCAGCCCTGGGACAGGGGGCGGCACCGGGGAGCTGTTTTTT. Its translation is CASSPGTGGGTGELFF.

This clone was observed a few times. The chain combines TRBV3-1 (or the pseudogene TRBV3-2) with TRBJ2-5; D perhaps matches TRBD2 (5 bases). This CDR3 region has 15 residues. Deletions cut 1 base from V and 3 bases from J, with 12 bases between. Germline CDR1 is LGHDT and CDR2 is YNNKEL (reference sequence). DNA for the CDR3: TGTGCCAGCAGCCAAGGGCGGGCAAAGGAAGAGACCCAGTACTTC. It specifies CASSQGRAKEETQYF.

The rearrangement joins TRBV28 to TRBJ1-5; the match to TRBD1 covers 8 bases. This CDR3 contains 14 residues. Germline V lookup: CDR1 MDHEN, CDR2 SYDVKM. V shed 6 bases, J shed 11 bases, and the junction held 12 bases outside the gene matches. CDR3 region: CASRSGQGQWSQHF. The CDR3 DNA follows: TGTGCCAGCAGGTCCGGACAGGGCCAATGGTCCCAGCATTTT.

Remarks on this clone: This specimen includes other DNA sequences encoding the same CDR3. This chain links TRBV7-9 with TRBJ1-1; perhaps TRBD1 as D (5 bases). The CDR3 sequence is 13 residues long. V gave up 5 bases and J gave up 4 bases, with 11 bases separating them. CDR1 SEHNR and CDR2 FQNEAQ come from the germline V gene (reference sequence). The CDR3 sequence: CASSLTGGTEAFF. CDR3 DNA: TGTGCCAGCAGCCTAACGGGGGGCACTGAAGCTTTCTTT.

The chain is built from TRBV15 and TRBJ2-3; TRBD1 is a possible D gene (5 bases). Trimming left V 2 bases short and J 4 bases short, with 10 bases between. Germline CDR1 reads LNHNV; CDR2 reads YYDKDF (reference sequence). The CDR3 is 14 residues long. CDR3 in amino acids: CATSRRQWADTQYF. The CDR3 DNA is TGTGCCACCAGCAGACGACAGTGGGCAGATACGCAGTATTTT.

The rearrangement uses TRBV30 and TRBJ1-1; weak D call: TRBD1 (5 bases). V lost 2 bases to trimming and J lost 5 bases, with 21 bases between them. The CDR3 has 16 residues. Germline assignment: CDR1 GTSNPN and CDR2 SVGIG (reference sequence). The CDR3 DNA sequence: TGTGCCTGGAGTCGAGGCAGACCCTCGGGGGGGACTGAAGCTTTCTTT. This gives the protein CAWSRGRPSGGTEAFF.

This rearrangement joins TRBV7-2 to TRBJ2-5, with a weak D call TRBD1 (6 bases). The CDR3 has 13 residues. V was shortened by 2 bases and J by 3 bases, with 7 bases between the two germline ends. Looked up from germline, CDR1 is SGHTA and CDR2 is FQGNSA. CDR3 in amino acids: CASSLHREETQYF. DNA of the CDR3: TGTGCCAGCAGCTTACACAGGGAAGAGACCCAGTACTTC.

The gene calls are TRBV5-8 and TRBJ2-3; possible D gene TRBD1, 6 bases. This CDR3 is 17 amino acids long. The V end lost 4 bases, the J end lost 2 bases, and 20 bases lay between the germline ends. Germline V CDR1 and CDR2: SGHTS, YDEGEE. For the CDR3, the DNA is TGTGCCAGCAGCCCGGACGGGACGGGGACACCCACAGATACGCAGTATTTT. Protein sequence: CASSPDGTGTPTDTQYF.